This T cell receptor beta chain was retrieved from a study of PD-L1 blockade in urothelial cancer. Study context: Blood analysis was done at 3 weeks (second dose) and 6 weeks after treatment began. Median T cell yield per blood sample was about 150,000 cells.

The time point: peripheral blood 6 weeks after treatment start. Some clones are missing from TCRdb's copy, which holds only in-frame ones; the method was immunoSEQ multiplex PCR. The table records some 48,000 clones, more than 75% of them present only once. The V gene's germline CDR1 is SGHRS and CDR2 YFSETQ. Trimming cost V 3 bases and J 4 bases; bases outside gene matches: 6. The CDR3 consists of 15 residues. The chain links TRBV5-1 to TRBJ2-2; 7 positions agree with TRBD1. The input for sequencing was PBMCs, taken around atezolizumab (anti-PD-L1) treatment. The origin of this receptor is a man aged 55 to 70 with urothelial cancer. The DNA for the CDR3 is TGCGCCAGCAGCTCCCGGGACAGTTTCACCGGGGAGCTGTTTTTT. Amino acid sequence: CASSSRDSFTGELFF.